These T cell receptor beta chains were read from a single sample in a study of monozygotic twins with inflammatory bowel disease. Reprocessing the 5' RACE reads, TCRdb reports a single entry for every CDR3 protein and omits DNA. The sample has approximately 380,000 distinct CDR3 sequences, and its top ten clones hold 2% to 3%. The sequencing sample was made of blood. These TCRs come from a human donor with ulcerative colitis or Crohn's disease, or a healthy co-twin of an affected twin (not recorded which). The CDR3 runs from the conserved cysteine through the conserved F or W. Each record gives: V gene, J gene, CDR3 protein.

>TRBV5-1|TRBJ2-3
CASSLDLERPSTDTQYF
>TRBV6-5|TRBJ1-1
CASSYEGSTEAFF
>TRBV5-1|TRBJ2-7
CASSTGQALVEQYF
>TRBV19|TRBJ2-3
CASSPEQVADTQYF
>TRBV12-3/TRBV12-4|TRBJ1-5
CASSDSIPQPQHF
>TRBV6-1|TRBJ2-7
CASSVGASVGYEQYF
>TRBV20-1|TRBJ2-1
CSARTSWVFNEQFF
>TRBV5-1|TRBJ1-6
CASSSQGDNSPLHF
>TRBV9|TRBJ2-1
CASSVGGAYNEQFF
>TRBV18|TRBJ2-1
CASSPMGQGYNEQFF
>TRBV7-9|TRBJ1-4
CASSLARVEKLFF
>TRBV30|TRBJ1-5
CATETGGGQPQHF
>TRBV9|TRBJ2-5
CASSVQGTWETQYF
>TRBV7-2|TRBJ1-6
CASTYRGMSYNSPLHF
>TRBV7-9|TRBJ2-1
CASSPRLAGANEQFF
>TRBV6-2/TRBV6-3|TRBJ2-3
CASSHGLAPQYF
>TRBV7-9|TRBJ1-2
CASRRDRDSYGYTF
>TRBV30|TRBJ1-5
CAWSGYPGANQPQHF
>TRBV27|TRBJ2-7
CASSLIQGDNEQYF
>TRBV5-1|TRBJ2-7
CASSLGWREEQYF
>TRBV5-1|TRBJ1-2
CASYEGTGPNYGYTF
>TRBV7-2|TRBJ2-3
CASSTNPGLAGSTPYF
>TRBV7-2|TRBJ2-7
CASSFQRASYEQYF
>TRBV11-1|TRBJ1-1
CASSFQQGKYTEAFF
>TRBV7-2|TRBJ1-2
CASSKRQGGNYGYTF
>TRBV10-3|TRBJ1-1
CAINQGGMNTEAFF
>TRBV4-3|TRBJ2-1
CASSERLYGGMSSYNEQFF
>TRBV7-9|TRBJ2-1
CASSLGTGRYNEQFF
>TRBV7-2|TRBJ1-2
CASSLRRQGYGYTF
>TRBV20-1|TRBJ2-1
CSARTSAYNEQFF
>TRBV6-2/TRBV6-3|TRBJ2-7
CASSAPGQGEVEQYF
>TRBV24-1|TRBJ2-7
CATSDLESGEQYF
>TRBV20-1|TRBJ2-5
CSASRDRKETQYF
>TRBV5-1|TRBJ2-1
CASSLALDSYNEQFF
>TRBV4-3|TRBJ2-3
CASSQEGAGGPADTQYF
>TRBV11-2|TRBJ2-5
CASSAFSRLMETQYF
>TRBV5-1|TRBJ2-3
CASSLDRNTDTQYF
>TRBV20-1|TRBJ2-5
CSAPGLAQETQYF
>TRBV5-1|TRBJ2-5
CASSAGTPEAETQYF
>TRBV19|TRBJ1-5
CASSIDQLDFSNQPQHF
>TRBV12-3/TRBV12-4|TRBJ2-7
CASSLGDRLSYEQYF
>TRBV5-5|TRBJ1-5
CASHVRDDQPQHF
>TRBV5-1|TRBJ2-3
CASSTWTSGGLTDTQYF
>TRBV6-5|TRBJ1-1
CASSYTAGTQAFF
>TRBV18|TRBJ1-3
CASSPSVQTGNTIYF
>TRBV30|TRBJ1-2
CAWSGVRYGYTF
>TRBV29-1|TRBJ2-7
CSVEELKGGARGEQYF
>TRBV5-6|TRBJ1-1
CASSLRQGRGNTEAFF
>TRBV10-3|TRBJ2-5
CAIRPGTGGQETQYF
>TRBV5-1|TRBJ2-1
CASSKPSGGMYNEQFF